This T cell receptor (beta chain) was obtained from a study of T cells after posttransplantation cyclophosphamide. The protocol was immunoSEQ multiplex PCR, while the TCRdb copy is restricted to in-frame clones and leaves out a portion. The sample comprises some 52,000 clones, 86% of which are singletons, and 2.8% rests with the top ten. Study-level points and caveats: Later post-transplant blood repertoires were often dominated by donor CD8+ memory clones. TRB overlap between skin or GI tissue T cells and blood was limited. TRB clonality was highly associated with recipient CMV seropositivity and reactivation.

Germline assignment: CDR1 SGHAT and CDR2 FQNNGV. The CDR3 has 16 amino acids. V was cut by 1 base and J by 4 bases, with 14 bases left in between. A remark on this clone: The antigen is unknown.

The sequence derives from a man aged 30 to 39 with a blood cancer, CMV-positive, and with a related stem cell donor. The rearrangement uses TRBV11-2 and TRBJ2-1; D not resolved. The sample comprised PBMCs. This CDR3 is CASSLGGDPSYNEQFF. The CDR3 nucleotides are TGTGCCAGCAGCTTAGGCGGAGACCCGTCTTACAATGAGCAGTTCTTC.